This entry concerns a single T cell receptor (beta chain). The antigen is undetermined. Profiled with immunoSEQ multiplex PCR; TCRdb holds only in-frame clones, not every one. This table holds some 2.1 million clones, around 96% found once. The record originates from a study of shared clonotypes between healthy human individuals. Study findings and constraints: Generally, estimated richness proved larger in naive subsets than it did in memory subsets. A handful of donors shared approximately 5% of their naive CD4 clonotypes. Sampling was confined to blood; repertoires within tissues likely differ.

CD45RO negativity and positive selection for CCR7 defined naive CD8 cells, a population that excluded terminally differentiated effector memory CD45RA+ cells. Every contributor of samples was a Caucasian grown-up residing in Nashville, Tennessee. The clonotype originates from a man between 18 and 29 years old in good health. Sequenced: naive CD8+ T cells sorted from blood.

CDR3: CASSYSGQAYYGYTF. Here the CDR3 DNA reads TGTGCCAGCAGTTACTCGGGACAGGCCTACTATGGCTACACCTTC. The rearrangement links TRBV6-5 to TRBJ1-2, with 8 bases that match TRBD1. The J segment lost 3 bases and the V segment lost 0 bases, leaving 3 bases of the junction unmatched. Per the germline V gene, CDR1 is MNHEY and CDR2 is SVGAGI. The CDR3 contains 15 residues.